These 28 T cell receptor beta chains were sequenced from one sample in a study of control samples from healthy donors and cancer patients. Here immunoSEQ multiplex PCR was the method, and the copy in TCRdb shows in-frame clones only, minus some. This sample has a few hundred thousand clones, with more than 80% found just once. The sample comprised PBMCs. The receptor source for this set is a middle-aged man with head and neck cancer.

As for this clone: One junction end disagrees with the germline gene, perhaps due to a read error. The V and J genes are TRBV5-1 and TRBJ2-3; TRBD2 aligns across 10 bases. The CDR3 is 18 amino acids. Germline assignment: CDR1 SGHRS and CDR2 YFSETQ. The CDR3 is CASSLAKAGGPGTDTQYF. The CDR3 DNA reads TGCGCCAGCAGCTTGGCCAAAGCGGGAGGGCCGGGCACAGATACACAGTATTTT.

The V and J genes are TRBV4-1 and TRBJ2-7, with 7 bases that match TRBD2. This CDR3 region has 14 residues. Germline V gene sequence: CDR1 MGHRA, CDR2 YSYEKL. J lost 3 bases, V lost 1 base, and 3 bases had no gene match. The chain's CDR3 is CASSQGREGYEQYF. CDR3 sequence (DNA): TGCGCCAGCAGCCAAGGGAGGGAGGGCTACGAGCAGTACTTC.

DNA of the CDR3: TGCAGCGTGGGACTAGCGGACAATGAGCAGTTCTTC. It yields the protein CSVGLADNEQFF. The chain is built from TRBV29-1 and TRBJ2-1; 11 nucleotides line up with TRBD2. Germline V CDR1 and CDR2: SQVTM, ANQGSEA. The junction had 0 bases not matched to a gene; V was cut back by 6 bases and J by 5 bases. The CDR3 spans 12 residues.

Only one count was recorded for this clone. V usage is TRBV19 and J usage is TRBJ2-1, with TRBD2 identical over 13 bases. The CDR3 runs 15 residues. Germline loops: CDR1 LNHDA, CDR2 SQIVND (reference sequence). With V trimmed by 6 bases and J by 5 bases, 4 bases remained unmatched. CDR3 in amino acids: CASRSGTSGNNEQFF. In DNA form, the CDR3 reads TGTGCCAGTAGATCCGGGACTAGCGGGAACAATGAGCAGTTCTTC.

This chain joins TRBV7-3 and TRBJ1-1, with D hard to call. The CDR3 is 13 residues long. Trimming pared 9 bases from V and 1 base from J, leaving 12 bases between. Germline CDR1 SGHTA, CDR2 FQGTGA. The CDR3 is CASKEGPNTEAFF. The CDR3 bases are TGTGCCAGTAAGGAGGGCCCGAACACTGAAGCTTTCTTT.

The chain combines TRBV18 with TRBJ2-6, with D possibly matching TRBD2 (6 bases). The CDR3 runs to 13 residues. Looked up from germline, CDR1 is KGHSH and CDR2 is LQKENI. The V end lost 6 bases, the J end lost 6 bases, and 9 bases lay between the germline ends. DNA of the CDR3: TGTGCCAGCTCCCCGGGGGAGGCCAACGTCCTGACTTTC. This gives the protein CASSPGEANVLTF.

This chain uses TRBV11-2 with TRBJ1-4; 7 nucleotides line up with TRBD1. The CDR3 loop spans 14 amino acids. In germline, CDR1 is SGHAT, CDR2 FQNNGV. Trimming at V came to 4 bases and at J to 8 bases, leaving 7 bases not matched to a gene. The CDR3 DNA follows: TGTGCCAGCAGCTCTCCAGGGGGTCGGGAAAAACTGTTTTTT. This sequence encodes CASSSPGGREKLFF.

The rearrangement joins TRBV10-1 to TRBJ1-3; D remains ambiguous. The ends were cut back, 0 bases at V and 7 bases at J, with 7 bases in the middle. Germline CDR1 WNHNN, CDR2 SYGVQD (reference sequence). The CDR3 extends over 13 amino acids. The CDR3 sequence: CASSESIGNTIYF. The CDR3 coding sequence is TGCGCCAGCAGTGAGTCGATCGGGAACACCATATATTTT.

On this clone itself: Other nucleotide sequences in the sample specify the same CDR3. This rearrangement joins TRBV5-1 to TRBJ2-5; weak D call: TRBD2 (5 bases). From germline, CDR1 is SGHRS and CDR2 YFSETQ. Trimming left V 4 bases short and J 4 bases short, with 11 bases between. This CDR3 has 13 residues. The CDR3 DNA sequence: TGCGCCAGCAGCCCGGGCCGGGGAGAGACCCAGTACTTC. Its translation: CASSPGRGETQYF.

The gene calls are TRBV6-1 and TRBJ2-7; D call uncertain. The CDR3 runs 17 residues. Trimming pared 4 bases from V and 3 bases from J, leaving 22 bases between. The germline gives CDR1 MNHNS, CDR2 SASEGT. In DNA form, the CDR3 reads TGTGCCAGCAGTGTGGGGTACCATCCCCTCCTCCTCTACGAGCAGTACTTC. Translating it yields CASSVGYHPLLLYEQYF.

The CDR3 is CASRNSGANVLTF. CDR3 bases: TGTGCCAGCAGGAACTCTGGGGCCAACGTCCTGACTTTC. The genes are TRBV14 and TRBJ2-6; the D is unclear. This CDR3 is 13 amino acids long. V lost 6 bases to trimming and J lost 0 bases, with 3 bases between them. From germline, CDR1 is SGHDN and CDR2 FVKESK.

The V gene is TRBV11-2, the J gene TRBJ2-2, with D possibly being TRBD1 (7 bases). The V end was cut by 8 bases, the J end by 5 bases, with 12 bases between. This CDR3 spans 13 amino acids. CDR1 is SGHAT, CDR2 FQNNGV, per germline. CDR3 sequence reads: CASAPGGTGELFF. CDR3 nucleotide sequence: TGTGCCAGCGCGCCAGGGGGGACCGGGGAGCTGTTTTTT.

This chain uses TRBV18 with TRBJ1-5; TRBD1 aligns across 7 bases. The V gene's germline CDR1 is KGHSH and CDR2 LQKENI. V shed 5 bases, J shed 6 bases, and the junction held 7 bases outside the gene matches. This CDR3 has 14 amino acids. CDR3 protein: CASSAGQELQPQHF. The CDR3 bases are TGTGCCAGCTCAGCCGGACAGGAACTTCAGCCCCAGCATTTT.

V usage is TRBV7-9 and J usage is TRBJ2-7, with D uncertain. The CDR3 totals 11 residues. V was trimmed by 5 bases and J by 7 bases, leaving 9 bases between them. CDR1 SEHNR and CDR2 FQNEAQ come from the germline V gene (reference sequence). The CDR3 sequence: CASSPISEQYF. As DNA, the CDR3 is TGTGCCAGCAGCCCTATTTCTGAGCAGTACTTC.

This rearrangement joins TRBV9 to TRBJ1-2; D remains unclear. The V gene lost 0 bases and the J gene lost 2 bases, with 11 bases spanning the gap. Germline loops: CDR1 SGDLS, CDR2 YYNGEE. The CDR3 contains 15 residues. This CDR3 reads CASSVDSRQNYGYTF. Written as DNA, the CDR3 is TGTGCCAGCAGCGTAGACTCGCGACAAAACTATGGCTACACCTTC.

The V call is TRBV27, the J call TRBJ1-2; D not resolved. The CDR3 is 16 amino acids. Germline V gives CDR1 MNHEY, CDR2 SMNVEV (reference sequence). Trimming left V 4 bases short and J 2 bases short, with 17 bases between. The CDR3 sequence: CASSYRPSSVNYGYTF. Written as DNA, the CDR3 is TGTGCCAGCAGTTACCGACCGAGTAGTGTGAACTATGGCTACACCTTC.

This chain joins TRBV10-1 and TRBJ1-5; TRBD1 aligns across 9 bases. V gave up 5 bases and J gave up 8 bases; unmatched junction bases: 4. CDR1 is WNHNN and CDR2 is SYGVQD in the germline V gene (reference sequence). The CDR3 has 13 amino acids. The CDR3 loop reads CASSSDRGEPQHF. The DNA for the CDR3 is TGCGCCAGCAGTTCGGACAGGGGTGAGCCCCAGCATTTT.

The chain employs TRBV28 and TRBJ2-1; 11 positions agree with TRBD2. Trimming removed 7 bases from V and 2 bases from J; junction bases left unmatched: 4. Germline V gene lookup returns CDR1 MDHEN and CDR2 SYDVKM. This CDR3 spans 15 amino acids. The CDR3 nucleotides are TGTGCCAGCACCAGACTAGCGGGAACCTACAATGAGCAGTTCTTC. Translating gives CASTRLAGTYNEQFF. The variable domain in full, completed from reference TRBV28 and TRBJ2-1, reads DVKVTQSSRYLVKRTGEKVFLECVQDMDHENMFWYRQDPGLGLRLIYFSYDVKMKEKGDIPEGYSVSREKKERFSLILESASTNQTSMYLCASTRLAGTYNEQFFGPGTRLTVL.

V gene TRBV3-1 (or the pseudogene TRBV3-2) combines with J gene TRBJ1-3; D may be TRBD1 (6 bases). Germline loops: CDR1 LGHDT, CDR2 YNNKEL (reference sequence). The CDR3 contains 14 residues. V lost 4 bases and J 3 bases, leaving 10 bases between the germline ends. CDR3 residues: CASSPNRDGNTIYF. CDR3 sequence (DNA): TGTGCCAGCAGCCCAAACAGGGATGGAAACACCATATATTTT.

This chain connects TRBV30 to TRBJ2-7; D tentatively reads TRBD1 or TRBD2 (5 bases each). There are 14 residues in the CDR3. Germline V gene data show CDR1 as GTSNPN and CDR2 as SVGIG (reference sequence). With 0 bases removed from V and 6 bases from J, the gap between germline ends came to 15 bases. The CDR3 loop reads CAWSVPGPIGEQYF. The CDR3 coding sequence is TGTGCCTGGAGTGTACCGGGACCTATAGGCGAGCAGTACTTC.

This chain links TRBV5-1 with TRBJ1-6; 9 nucleotides match TRBD1. The CDR3 runs to 16 residues. Germline CDR1 is SGHRS and CDR2 is YFSETQ. The ends lost 1 base at V and 6 bases at J; junction bases unmatched: 5. CDR3 sequence: CASSLTTGGSNSPLHF. DNA for the CDR3: TGCGCCAGCAGCTTGACGACAGGGGGGAGTAATTCACCCCTCCACTTT.

The chain couples TRBV6-5 to TRBJ1-5, with D perhaps TRBD1 (5 bases). The CDR3 totals 13 residues. Germline CDR1 and CDR2: MNHEY and SVGAGI. Between the trimmed V and J ends, which lost 0 bases and 9 bases, there was a span of 9 bases. CDR3 bases: TGTGCCAGCAGTTACTCACAGGCCCGGCCCCAGCATTTT. It codes for CASSYSQARPQHF.

The genes are TRBV6-1 and TRBJ2-1; 9 bases agree with TRBD2. J gave up 9 bases and V 2 bases, and 14 bases lay outside the gene matches. Germline loops: CDR1 MNHNS, CDR2 SASEGT. The CDR3 length is 17 residues. The CDR3 reads CASSELESSGIGAEQFF. Written as DNA, the CDR3 is TGTGCCAGCAGTGAACTGGAGTCTAGCGGGATCGGGGCTGAGCAGTTCTTC.

This clone was seen once. The V call is TRBV4-1, the J call TRBJ2-3; 9 nucleotides line up with TRBD1. The CDR3 sequence is 16 residues long. The germline V gene has CDR1 MGHRA and CDR2 YSYEKL. V lost 0 bases to trimming and J lost 6 bases; unmatched junction nucleotides: 7. The CDR3 here is CASSQDNRGRVDTQYF. The CDR3, as DNA: TGCGCCAGCAGCCAAGACAACAGGGGGCGCGTCGATACGCAGTATTTT.

The chain carries TRBV19 and TRBJ2-2, with D possibly being TRBD1 (6 bases). The CDR3 covers 14 residues. The V end lost 3 bases, the J end lost 6 bases, and 11 bases lay between the germline ends. Germline V gene sequence: CDR1 LNHDA, CDR2 SQIVND (reference sequence). The CDR3 sequence is CASSINRASGELFF. The CDR3 DNA sequence: TGTGCCAGTAGTATCAACAGGGCATCCGGGGAGCTGTTTTTT.

This sequence joins TRBV15 and TRBJ2-6; TRBD1 matches at 8 bases. Germline V gene data show CDR1 as LNHNV and CDR2 as YYDKDF (reference sequence). V gave up 4 bases and J gave up 0 bases; unmatched junction bases: 5. There are 17 residues in the CDR3. The CDR3 region is CATSKGQGNSGANVLTF. The CDR3 bases are TGTGCCACCAGCAAAGGACAGGGCAACTCTGGGGCCAACGTCCTGACTTTC. The full variable domain, its missing parts supplied by reference TRBV15 and TRBJ2-6, is DAMVIQNPRYQVTQFGKPVTLSCSQTLNHNVMYWYQQKSSQAPKLLFHYYDKDFNNEADTPDNFQSRRPNTSFCFLDIRSPGLGDTAMYLCATSKGQGNSGANVLTFGAGSRLTVL.

The chain joins TRBV7-2 to TRBJ1-6; D is ambiguous. This CDR3 has 14 residues. CDR1 SGHTA and CDR2 FQGNSA come from the germline V gene. The germline V and J ends were trimmed by 1 base and 9 bases, with 10 bases remaining between them. CDR3 nucleotide sequence: TGTGCCAGCAGCTTAGATAGGTGGGGTTCACCCCTCCACTTT. This encodes CASSLDRWGSPLHF.

The gene calls are TRBV11-1 and TRBJ2-3, with D perhaps TRBD2 (6 bases). V lost 5 bases and J lost 6, with 9 bases in between. This CDR3 is built from 12 residues. The germline V gene has CDR1 SGHAT and CDR2 FQDESV (reference sequence). This CDR3 is CASSHGGDTQYF. Written as DNA, the CDR3 is TGTGCCAGCAGCCACGGGGGTGATACGCAGTATTTT.